This T cell receptor beta chain was found in a study of cytomegalovirus exposure and HLA in healthy donors. Study results and caveats: According to reports, the classifier identified cytomegalovirus status with high specificity and sensitivity. By HLA locus, TCR association rates varied in a later analysis, with DRB1 showing the most and HLA-C the fewest. In a later analysis, most CMV-associated TCR beta chains appeared HLA-restricted.

This clone has only a few counts. The antigen is undetermined. Germline V gene data show CDR1 as LNHDA and CDR2 as SQIVND (reference sequence). This CDR3 is built from 13 residues. V dropped 5 bases and J dropped 5 bases, with 12 bases sitting between them. At the time of sampling, donors were nominally healthy, though unrecorded immune exposures were likely. Primers: 60 Vbeta forward and 13 Jbeta reverse. Assay: immunoSEQ multiplex PCR; the TCRdb copy retains only in-frame clones and omits some. The sample lists more than 75,000 clones; 79% were seen once. The rearrangement links TRBV19 to TRBJ2-5; D is unresolved. Sequences were obtained from PBMCs. The sequence was obtained from a man under 40 in good health and CMV-seronegative. CDR3: CASSLSATETQYF. In DNA form, the CDR3 reads TGTGCCAGTAGTTTGAGCGCCACCGAGACCCAGTACTTC.